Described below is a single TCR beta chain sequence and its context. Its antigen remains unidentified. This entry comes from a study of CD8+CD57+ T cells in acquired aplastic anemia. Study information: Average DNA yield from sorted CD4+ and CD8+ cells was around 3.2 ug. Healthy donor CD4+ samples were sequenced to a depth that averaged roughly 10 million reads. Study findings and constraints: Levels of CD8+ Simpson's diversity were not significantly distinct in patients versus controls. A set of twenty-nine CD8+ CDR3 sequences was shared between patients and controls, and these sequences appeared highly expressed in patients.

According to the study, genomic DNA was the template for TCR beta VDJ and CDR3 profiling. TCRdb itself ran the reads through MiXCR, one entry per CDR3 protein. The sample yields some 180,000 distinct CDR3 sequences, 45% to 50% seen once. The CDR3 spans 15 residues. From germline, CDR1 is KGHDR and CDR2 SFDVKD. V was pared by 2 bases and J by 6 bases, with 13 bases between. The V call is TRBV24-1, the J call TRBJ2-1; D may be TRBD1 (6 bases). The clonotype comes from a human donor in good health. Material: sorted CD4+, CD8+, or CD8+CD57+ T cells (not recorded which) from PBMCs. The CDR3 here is CATSDSLDRPNEQFF. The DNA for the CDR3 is TGTGCCACCAGTGATTCTCTGGACAGACCCAATGAGCAGTTCTTC.